The 30 T cell receptor beta chains below were found in one sample sequenced in a study of T cells in Graves' hyperthyroidism and ophthalmopathy. Amplification yielded TCR beta CDR3 regions, with RNA transcripts as the source. The primer set for the first-round RT-PCR of the TCR CDR3 was HTBI. A single record per CDR3 protein comes from TCRdb applying MiXCR to the multiplex PCR reads. This repertoire shows more than 350,000 distinct CDR3 sequences, approximately 14% found once; its top ten account for approximately 19%. Sequencing input: blood. The source is a woman aged 60-70 years with Graves' ophthalmopathy.

This clonotype was recorded many times. The chain links TRBV20-1 to TRBJ2-7; D perhaps matches TRBD2 (5 bases). The V and J ends lost 3 bases and 3 bases respectively, with 9 bases between them. This CDR3 comprises 12 residues. The germline V gene has CDR1 DFQATT and CDR2 SNEGSKA (reference sequence). CDR3 DNA sequence: TGCAGTGCTAGTAGCGTAAACTACGAGCAGTACTTC. This encodes CSASSVNYEQYF.

The V and J genes are TRBV7-9 and TRBJ1-6; TRBD1 might be the D (6 bases). CDR1 is SEHNR, CDR2 FQNEAQ, per germline (reference sequence). CDR3 length: 15 amino acids. V lost 6 bases, J lost 4 bases, and 13 bases lay in between. CDR3 in amino acids: CASRTGQSYNSPLHF. The CDR3 DNA reads TGTGCCAGCAGAACCGGACAGTCGTATAATTCACCCCTCCACTTT.

The table lists this clonotype with many counts. This chain links TRBV2 with TRBJ1-1; D remains unclear. The CDR3 sequence is 13 residues long. V was cut by 2 bases and J by 8 bases, with 12 bases left in between. The V gene's germline CDR1 is SNHLY and CDR2 FYNNEI. CDR3 loop: CASSEWNVGEAFF. The CDR3 DNA reads as TGTGCCAGCAGTGAATGGAACGTCGGGGAAGCTTTCTTT.

V is TRBV5-1 and J is TRBJ2-4; possibly TRBD2 for D (5 bases). From germline, CDR1 is SGHRS and CDR2 YFSETQ. V dropped 0 bases and J dropped 0 bases, with 16 bases sitting between them. The CDR3 is made up of 18 amino acids. CDR3 sequence reads: CASSLGRLAGLAKNIQYF. CDR3 bases: TGCGCCAGCAGCTTGGGGCGACTGGCGGGTCTAGCCAAAAACATTCAGTACTTC.

This clonotype was seen ten or more times. This chain joins TRBV12-3 or TRBV12-4 and TRBJ2-5, with TRBD1 as a possible D gene (6 bases). The CDR3 is 14 amino acids. Trimming left V 1 base short and J 7 bases short, with 13 bases between. The CDR3 bases are TGTGCCAGCAGTTTAGTAGGCAGGGGCGGGACCCAGTACTTC. Translation gives CASSLVGRGGTQYF.

This clonotype was seen a few times. V usage is TRBV29-1 and J usage is TRBJ2-1, with TRBD2 matching over 13 bases. The CDR3 runs 14 residues. Germline loops: CDR1 SQVTM, CDR2 ANQGSEA. Unmatched junction bases numbered 4, after V lost 5 bases and J lost 6 bases. CDR3 loop: CSVKLAGGPNEQFF. CDR3 bases: TGCAGCGTTAAACTAGCGGGAGGGCCCAATGAGCAGTTCTTC.

This clonotype was seen a few times. V gene TRBV5-6 combines with J gene TRBJ2-2, with D hard to call. The CDR3 has 16 amino acids. Germline assignment: CDR1 SGHDT and CDR2 YYEEEE. V dropped 2 bases and J dropped 8 bases, with 19 bases sitting between them. The CDR3 DNA follows: TGTGCCAGCAGCTTAATCGGGCTCCCGAAGTCTGGGGAGCTGTTTTTT. Amino acid sequence: CASSLIGLPKSGELFF.

This clonotype came up many times. The chain carries TRBV19 and TRBJ2-5; weak D call: TRBD2 (5 bases). Germline lookup yields CDR1 LNHDA and CDR2 SQIVND (reference sequence). The CDR3 extends over 13 amino acids. The V end lost 10 bases, the J end lost 1 base, and 13 bases lay between the germline ends. The DNA for the CDR3 is TGTGCCACCCGAATCCGGGGCCAAGAGACCCAGTACTTC. It codes for CATRIRGQETQYF.

This clonotype was found a few times. The CDR3, as DNA: TGTGCCATTTTACCCGGGATCTACAATGAGCAGTTCTTC. Translated: CAILPGIYNEQFF. The chain carries TRBV19 and TRBJ2-1, with D perhaps matching TRBD2 (5 bases). The CDR3 is 13 amino acids. Trimming shortened V by 10 bases and J by 3 bases, and 13 bases separated the two germline ends. Germline V gene lookup returns CDR1 LNHDA and CDR2 SQIVND (reference sequence).

This clonotype has ten or more counts. V usage is TRBV28 and J usage is TRBJ1-1, with D hard to call. This CDR3 comprises 13 residues. The germline V gene has CDR1 MDHEN and CDR2 SYDVKM. The V end was cut by 7 bases, the J end by 5 bases, with 14 bases between. CDR3 residues: CASTVGFRTEAFF. CDR3 sequence (DNA): TGTGCCAGCACCGTGGGCTTCAGGACTGAAGCTTTCTTT.

This clonotype occurred many times. The chain is built from TRBV3-1 and TRBJ2-7, with 9 bases that match TRBD2. Per germline, CDR1 LGHDT and CDR2 YNNKEL (reference sequence). Germline trimming cut 8 bases from V and 6 bases from J; bases unmatched to any gene: 17. The CDR3 has 16 amino acids. The CDR3, as DNA: TGTGCCAGCCACAGCGTGGCGGGAGGGCCTTTGAGCGAGCAGTACTTC. Its translation: CASHSVAGGPLSEQYF.

This clonotype was found many times. The chain employs TRBV20-1 and TRBJ1-6; unclear D gene. Trimming shortened V by 1 base and J by 8 bases, and 15 bases separated the two germline ends. The CDR3 runs 15 residues. Germline CDR1 DFQATT, CDR2 SNEGSKA (reference sequence). DNA for the CDR3: TGCAGTGCTAGAGTCGGAAACACTATTGATTCACCCCTCCACTTT. Translated, it gives CSARVGNTIDSPLHF.

This chain links TRBV9 with TRBJ2-1; TRBD2 agrees at 8 bases. Germline V gene sequence: CDR1 SGDLS, CDR2 YYNGEE. J was trimmed by 4 bases and V by 1 base; bases with no gene match: 19. The CDR3 is 20 residues long. CDR3 region: CASSVTPAGDSADGYNEQFF. CDR3 nucleotides: TGTGCCAGCAGCGTAACACCAGCGGGAGATTCGGCAGATGGGTACAATGAGCAGTTCTTC.

The chain recombines TRBV4-1 with TRBJ2-5, with 7 nucleotides matching TRBD2. Germline V gives CDR1 MGHRA, CDR2 YSYEKL. The V gene end was trimmed by 0 bases and the J gene end by 5 bases; junction bases not matched to a gene: 6. The CDR3 has 15 amino acids. CDR3: CASSQDQAGRETQYF. The CDR3 DNA reads as TGCGCCAGCAGCCAAGATCAAGCGGGAAGGGAGACCCAGTACTTC.

The rearrangement joins TRBV20-1 to TRBJ2-7; 12 positions match TRBD2. The CDR3 length is 14 residues. Germline V gene data show CDR1 as DFQATT and CDR2 as SNEGSKA (reference sequence). V lost 8 bases, J lost 3 bases, and 8 bases stayed unmatched. The CDR3 sequence: CSIRTSGTDYEQYF. CDR3 nucleotide sequence: TGCAGTATCCGGACTAGCGGGACCGACTACGAGCAGTACTTC.

This clonotype was seen more than once but under ten times. CDR3 region: CASSPRLTRGGELFF. DNA of the CDR3: TGTGCCAGCAGCCCCCGACTAACCCGGGGCGGGGAGCTGTTTTTT. The chain is built from TRBV7-2 and TRBJ2-2; TRBD2 might be the D (5 bases). CDR1 and CDR2 (germline): SGHTA, FQGNSA. The ends were cut back, 5 bases at V and 7 bases at J, with 17 bases in the middle. The CDR3 sequence is 15 residues long.

This clonotype was found many times. V gene TRBV27 combines with J gene TRBJ2-1, with a tentative D call TRBD1 (6 bases). CDR1 and CDR2 from the germline V gene are MNHEY and SMNVEV (reference sequence). Trimming left V 5 bases short and J 8 bases short, with 16 bases between. The CDR3 spans 14 residues. The CDR3 DNA reads TGTGCCAGCAGTCCAAGACAGGAAGGGGATGAGCAGTTCTTC. The encoded protein is CASSPRQEGDEQFF.

This clonotype has a count of ten or more. The rearrangement links TRBV5-1 to TRBJ2-1; 7 positions agree with TRBD2. This CDR3 has 13 amino acids. The ends lost 0 bases at V and 9 bases at J; junction bases unmatched: 3. Germline V gene sequence: CDR1 SGHRS, CDR2 YFSETQ. The CDR3 region has the DNA TGCGCCAGCAGCTTGGAGTGGGAGGGTGAGCAGTTCTTC. As protein: CASSLEWEGEQFF.

Concerning this clonotype: This may be a read error, as it is one base from a much larger clone. Lacking the conserved final phenylalanine or tryptophan, this CDR3 likely reflects a read error. The rearrangement links TRBV5-4 to TRBJ2-5, with TRBD1 matching over 11 bases. Germline V gene sequence: CDR1 SGHNT, CDR2 YYREEE (reference sequence). V shed 4 bases, J shed 0 bases, and the junction held 5 bases outside the gene matches. CDR3 size: 16 residues. This chain's CDR3 is CASSGGTGGYQETQYL. The CDR3 DNA sequence: TGTGCCAGCAGCGGAGGGACAGGGGGGTACCAAGAGACCCAGTACCTC.

This clonotype was counted at least ten times. J is TRBJ2-7 and V is TRBV5-1; TRBD2 agrees at 7 bases. Trimming took 4 bases from V and 0 from J; bases not matched to a gene: 7. The CDR3 contains 15 residues. Germline loops: CDR1 SGHRS, CDR2 YFSETQ. CDR3: CASSTTSHSSYEQYF. The CDR3 DNA is TGCGCCAGCAGCACGACTAGCCATTCCTCCTACGAGCAGTACTTC. The full variable domain, its missing parts supplied by reference TRBV5-1 and TRBJ2-7, is KAGVTQTPRYLIKTRGQQVTLSCSPISGHRSVSWYQQTPGQGLQFLFEYFSETQRNKGNFPGRFSGRQFSNSRSEMNVSTLELGDSALYLCASSTTSHSSYEQYFGPGTRLTVT.

This clonotype occurred many times. V usage is TRBV5-1 and J usage is TRBJ2-7; tentative D call: TRBD2 (5 bases). V was clipped by 8 bases and J by 7 bases, with 22 bases between them. The CDR3 length is 14 residues. Germline values: CDR1 SGHRS, CDR2 YFSETQ. The CDR3 region is CASTGKGVSREQYF. The CDR3 DNA follows: TGCGCCAGTACCGGAAAGGGAGTGTCGCGGGAGCAGTACTTC.

This clonotype was picked up a small number of times. The chain links TRBV12-3 or TRBV12-4 to TRBJ2-4; weak D call: TRBD2 (6 bases). The J call may be wrong; the DNA end is better matched by TRBJ2-1. The CDR3 sequence is 12 residues long. DNA of the CDR3: TGTGCCAGCAGCCCCGGGACTCTTCTTCAGTTCTTC. Protein product: CASSPGTLLQFF.

This clonotype was detected many times. The chain links TRBV6-1 to TRBJ2-1, with TRBD2 matching over 7 bases. The CDR3 extends over 15 amino acids. Per germline, CDR1 MNHNS and CDR2 SASEGT. Trimming removed 6 bases from V and 2 bases from J; junction bases left unmatched: 7. CDR3 coding DNA: TGTGCCAGCAGAGGGGACTACTGGACCTACAATGAGCAGTTCTTC. As protein: CASRGDYWTYNEQFF.

This clonotype was observed many times. This chain joins TRBV12-3 or TRBV12-4 and TRBJ1-1; 8 bases match TRBD1. CDR3 size: 13 residues. J lost 4 bases, V lost 5 bases, and 3 bases had no gene match. The CDR3: CASSPQGATEAFF. In DNA form, the CDR3 reads TGTGCCAGCAGTCCCCAGGGGGCCACTGAAGCTTTCTTT.

This clonotype was seen more than once but under ten times. The J gene is TRBJ1-1, the V gene TRBV29-1, with 7 nucleotides matching TRBD1. Germline-derived CDR1 and CDR2 are SQVTM and ANQGSEA. The CDR3 extends over 14 amino acids. The V segment lost 5 bases and the J segment 1 base; nucleotides outside the gene matches: 7. CDR3 sequence: CSVNQGGGNTEAFF. The CDR3 nucleotides are TGCAGCGTTAATCAGGGGGGAGGGAACACTGAAGCTTTCTTT. The variable domain in full, with the rest retrieved from reference TRBV29-1 and TRBJ1-1, is SAVISQKPSRDICQRGTSLTIQCQVDSQVTMMFWYRQQPGQSLTLIATANQGSEATYESGFVIDKFPISRPNLTFSTLTVSNMSPEDSSIYLCSVNQGGGNTEAFFGQGTRLTVV.

This clonotype was observed many times. The CDR3 sequence: CASSRTGGSNEQYF. As DNA, the CDR3 is TGTGCCAGCAGCCGTACAGGGGGATCGAACGAGCAGTACTTC. This rearrangement joins TRBV5-5 to TRBJ2-7; 8 bases are a match to TRBD1. CDR1 is SGHKS and CDR2 is YYEKEE in the germline V gene (reference sequence). The CDR3 loop spans 14 amino acids. V was clipped by 4 bases and J by 5 bases; unmatched bases: 8.

This clonotype was counted many times. V and J are TRBV30 and TRBJ2-7; 9 positions agree with TRBD2. The CDR3 sequence is 14 residues long. The germline gives CDR1 GTSNPN, CDR2 SVGIG (reference sequence). V shed 0 bases, J shed 0 bases, and the junction held 0 bases outside the gene matches. For the CDR3, the DNA is TGTGCCTGGAGTGTAGCGGGAGGCTCCTACGAGCAGTACTTC. Residues: CAWSVAGGSYEQYF.

The CDR3: CASSSARGRARTGELFF. CDR3 nucleotide sequence: TGTGCCAGCAGTTCCGCCCGCGGGAGGGCTAGGACCGGGGAGCTGTTTTTT. The rearrangement links TRBV25-1 to TRBJ2-2, with 9 bases matching TRBD2. The CDR3 runs 17 residues. The germline V gene has CDR1 MGHDK and CDR2 SYGVNS. V lost 5 bases to trimming and J lost 5 bases; unmatched junction nucleotides: 12.

The genes are TRBV12-3 or TRBV12-4 and TRBJ2-2, with TRBD1 matching over 8 bases. V dropped 5 bases and J dropped 6; count of bases not matched to a gene: 5. This CDR3 has 14 amino acids. The CDR3 is CASSADRVAGELFF. CDR3 in DNA: TGTGCCAGCAGTGCGGACAGGGTGGCCGGGGAGCTGTTTTTT.

In DNA form, the CDR3 reads TGCGCCAGCACCAATCTCGCGGGGAGTAACGAGCAGTACTTC. Amino acids: CASTNLAGSNEQYF. This chain uses TRBV5-1 with TRBJ2-7; the D gene is possibly TRBD2 (6 bases). V was clipped by 6 bases and J by 5 bases, with 18 bases between them. This CDR3 spans 14 amino acids. CDR1 and CDR2 from the germline V gene are SGHRS and YFSETQ.